The 4 T cell receptor beta chains reported below all come from one sample, sequenced in a study of CD8 T cells in ankylosing spondylitis (dated by TCRdb to the late 2010s). What the research found in general, with its limitations: Blood from ankylosing spondylitis patients appeared to be characterized by a TCR beta motif composed of eight highly homologous amino acid variants.

Libraries were prepared through 5' RACE. The listed sequencing device is Illumina HiSeq 2500. The raw public reads went through TCRdb reprocessing: fastp at Q25, MiXCR clone calling, in-frame beta chains kept. Identical CDR3 protein sequences are pooled into one entry, listed with their most common genes and DNA. The sample includes about 390,000 distinct CDR3 sequences, with about 20% observed a single time. Clones ranked in the top ten supply approximately 15% of the sample. These TCRs are of unknown antigen specificity. Sequenced input: blood, either unsorted or a sorted T cell fraction (not recorded which). The receptors originated from a male donor with ankylosing spondylitis.

This chain connects TRBV10-3 to TRBJ2-7, with D perhaps TRBD2 (6 bases). V lost 8 bases and J lost 1, with 12 bases in between. Germline values: CDR1 ENHRY, CDR2 SYGVKD. The CDR3 runs 13 residues. This CDR3 reads CAISRDSSYEQYF. In DNA, the CDR3 is TGTGCCATCTCTCGGGACTCGTCCTACGAGCAGTACTTC.

Here the CDR3 DNA reads TGTGCCAGCAGCCCCCGTCCCCTGGCAGATACGCAGTATTTT. Protein sequence: CASSPRPLADTQYF. The chain uses TRBV4-2 and TRBJ2-3; no clear D gene. Per the germline V gene, CDR1 is LGHNA and CDR2 is YNFKEQ. V was trimmed by 4 bases and J by 4 bases, leaving 12 bases between them. The CDR3 consists of 14 residues.

In nucleotides, the CDR3 is TGTGCCAGTCGGCGGGACAGGGTTTACGAGCAGTACTTC. Its protein is CASRRDRVYEQYF. This rearrangement joins TRBV2 to TRBJ2-7; TRBD1 aligns across 9 bases. The CDR3 spans 13 residues. Germline loops: CDR1 SNHLY, CDR2 FYNNEI. Trimming cost V 9 bases and J 4 bases; bases outside gene matches: 7.

The table lists this clonotype with a few counts. The CDR3 nucleotides are TGCGCCAGCAGCCCCCGACAGGGGAGGAATGAGCAGTTCTTC. This translates into CASSPRQGRNEQFF. This chain uses TRBV4-1 with TRBJ2-1; TRBD1 agrees at 8 bases. CDR1 MGHRA and CDR2 YSYEKL come from the germline V gene. This CDR3 is built from 14 residues. The trim removed 4 bases at V and 7 bases at J, leaving 6 bases unmatched.